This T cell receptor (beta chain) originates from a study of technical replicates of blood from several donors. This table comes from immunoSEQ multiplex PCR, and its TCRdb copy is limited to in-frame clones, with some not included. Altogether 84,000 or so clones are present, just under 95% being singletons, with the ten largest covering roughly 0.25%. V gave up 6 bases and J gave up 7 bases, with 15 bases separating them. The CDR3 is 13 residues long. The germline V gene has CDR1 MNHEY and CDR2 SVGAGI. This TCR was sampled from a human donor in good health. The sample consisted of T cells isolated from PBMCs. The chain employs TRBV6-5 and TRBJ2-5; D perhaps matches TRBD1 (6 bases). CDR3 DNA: TGTGCCAGCAGCCAGGACAGTCGAGGGACCCAGTACTTC. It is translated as CASSQDSRGTQYF.